This T cell receptor (beta chain) was sequenced for a study of T cells expressing NK-cell markers. At the level of the study: Sorted CD3+CD56-NKG2C+, CD3+CD56+NKG2C+ and CD3+CD56+NKG2C- T cells supplied the TCR beta repertoires.

Of note for this clonotype: What it recognizes is unknown.

TCR beta libraries carry UMIs added by 5'RACE template switching. TCRdb re-called the 5' RACE reads and gives one entry per CDR3 protein, without DNA. The table for this sample gives under 500,000 distinct CDR3 sequences. The CDR3 is 16 residues long. The V gene's germline CDR1 is DFQATT and CDR2 SNEGSKA (reference sequence). Findings and limits, study-wide: What remained unclear was the HCMV specificity of expanded NKG2C+ T cell clones.

The chain combines TRBV20-1 with TRBJ2-3; checking the TCRdb D call of TRBD1 is not possible without DNA. The sample was blood T cells: a sorted CD56 or NKG2C T cell subset, CD4+ or CD8+ T cells, or bulk PBMC T cells (not recorded which). The sequence was collected from a woman aged 18-70 years in good health. CDR3 sequence reads: CSANLRQGPSTDTQYF.